This T cell receptor (beta chain) derives from a study of control samples from healthy donors and cancer patients. Per germline, CDR1 MNHEY and CDR2 SVGAGI. The length of the CDR3 is 15 residues. After removal of 1 base from V and 1 base from J, the junction contained 3 bases not matched to a gene. The table came from immunoSEQ multiplex PCR; TCRdb's copy has only in-frame clones and leaves some out. This table holds approximately 70,000 clones, approximately 84% found once. The sample taken for sequencing was blood. The TCR sequence derives from a woman in her 50s in good health. V gene TRBV6-5 combines with J gene TRBJ2-5; 7 nucleotides align to TRBD1. This CDR3 is CASSYFTGVQETQYF. The CDR3 region has the DNA TGTGCCAGCAGTTACTTTACAGGGGTCCAAGAGACCCAGTACTTC.